The following is a TCR beta chain sequence with its context. These data belong to a study of PD-L1 blockade in urothelial cancer. CDR3 size: 13 residues. CDR1 and CDR2 (germline): MDHEN, SYDVKM. Germline trimming cut 3 bases from V and 1 base from J; bases unmatched to any gene: 0. Sample time point: peripheral blood 6 weeks after treatment start. Generated by immunoSEQ multiplex PCR, the TCRdb table keeps only in-frame clones and is missing some. The sample has about 120,000 clones, 85% to 90% seen once; the top ten hold under 2%. The sequencing used PBMCs, collected around atezolizumab (anti-PD-L1) treatment. The V call is TRBV28, the J call TRBJ2-7; TRBD1 matches at 7 bases. This receptor was taken from a man aged 60 to 75 with urothelial cancer. The CDR3: CASSFRGSYEQYF. CDR3 nucleotides: TGTGCCAGCAGTTTCAGGGGGTCCTACGAGCAGTACTTC.